One sample yielded the 5 T cell receptor beta chains listed below, sequenced in a study of blood T cell repertoires in COVID-19. Produced via immunoSEQ multiplex PCR; TCRdb's table is partial and in-frame only. The profile shows 120,000 or so clones, almost 70% of them singletons. The source material was peripheral blood. These TCRs come from a woman in her seventies with acute or convalescent COVID-19.

The gene calls are TRBV4-1 and TRBJ2-5; D gene unclear. Trimming shortened V by 0 bases and J by 7 bases, and 15 bases separated the two germline ends. The CDR3 runs 15 residues. From germline, CDR1 is MGHRA and CDR2 YSYEKL. The CDR3 is CASSQESTKAATQYF. Here the CDR3 DNA reads TGCGCCAGCAGCCAAGAAAGTACCAAGGCGGCGACCCAGTACTTC.

J is TRBJ2-7 and V is TRBV4-1; D might be TRBD2 (7 bases). Per germline, CDR1 MGHRA and CDR2 YSYEKL. V was trimmed by 0 bases and J by 2 bases, leaving 14 bases between them. This CDR3 is 16 amino acids long. CDR3 sequence reads: CASSQDLGRDTYEQYF. The CDR3, as DNA: TGCGCCAGCAGCCAAGATCTAGGGAGGGACACCTACGAGCAGTACTTC.

The chain uses TRBV27 and TRBJ2-7, with 7 positions matching TRBD1. The CDR3 consists of 17 residues. V was clipped by 1 base and J by 4 bases; unmatched bases: 13. Germline lookup yields CDR1 MNHEY and CDR2 SMNVEV (reference sequence). In DNA, the CDR3 is TGTGCCAGCAGTTTATGGCGGACAGGACGTTTGGGGTACGAGCAGTACTTC. Translation: CASSLWRTGRLGYEQYF.

The chain combines TRBV6-1 with TRBJ1-5; tentative D call: TRBD1 (5 bases). This CDR3 is 13 amino acids long. The V gene's germline CDR1 is MNHNS and CDR2 SASEGT. V lost 1 base and J lost 6, with 7 bases in between. The CDR3 bases are TGTGCCAGCAGTGAAGGACAGTTTCAGCCCCAGCATTTT. Amino acid sequence: CASSEGQFQPQHF.

This clone was observed a handful of times. The V and J genes are TRBV12-3 or TRBV12-4 and TRBJ1-5; D is possibly TRBD1 (5 bases). The CDR3 spans 13 residues. Trimming pared 3 bases from V and 6 bases from J, leaving 9 bases between. CDR3 DNA: TGTGCCAGCAGTTTTTCCGGGGGTCAGCCCCAGCATTTT. Translation gives CASSFSGGQPQHF.